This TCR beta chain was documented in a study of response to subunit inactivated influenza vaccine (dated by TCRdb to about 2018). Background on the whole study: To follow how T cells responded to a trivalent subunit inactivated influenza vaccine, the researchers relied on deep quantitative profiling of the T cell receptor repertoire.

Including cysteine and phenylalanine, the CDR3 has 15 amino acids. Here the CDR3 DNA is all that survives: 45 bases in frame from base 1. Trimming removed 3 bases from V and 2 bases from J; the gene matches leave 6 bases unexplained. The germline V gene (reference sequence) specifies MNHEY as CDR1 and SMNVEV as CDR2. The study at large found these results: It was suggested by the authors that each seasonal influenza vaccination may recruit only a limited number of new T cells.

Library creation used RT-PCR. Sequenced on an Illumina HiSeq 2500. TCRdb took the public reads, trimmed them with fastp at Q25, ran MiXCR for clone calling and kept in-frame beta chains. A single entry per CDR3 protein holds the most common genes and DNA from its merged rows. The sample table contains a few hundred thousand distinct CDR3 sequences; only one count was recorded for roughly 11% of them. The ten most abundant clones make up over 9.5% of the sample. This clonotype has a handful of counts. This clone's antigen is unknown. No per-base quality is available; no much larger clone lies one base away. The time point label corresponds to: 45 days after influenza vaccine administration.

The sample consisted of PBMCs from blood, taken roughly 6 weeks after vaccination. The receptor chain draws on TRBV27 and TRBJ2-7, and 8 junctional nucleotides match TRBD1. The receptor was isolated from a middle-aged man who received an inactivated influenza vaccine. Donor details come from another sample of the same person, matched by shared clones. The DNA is TGTGCCAGCAGTTTTACAGGGGGATTCACCTACGAGCAGTACTTC. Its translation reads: CASSFTGGFTYEQYF.